The 32 T cell receptor beta chains below were found in one sample sequenced in a study of blood T cell repertoires in COVID-19. Sequenced by immunoSEQ multiplex PCR; TCRdb stores in-frame clones only, minus some. The sample contains 150,000 to 200,000 clones, around 90% of which appear only once. Specimen: peripheral blood. The receptors originated from a human donor in a cohort sampled during active COVID-19.

This clone was seen only a few times. The gene calls are TRBV6-1 and TRBJ2-4; tentatively, D is TRBD2 (6 bases). CDR3 length: 14 residues. V was trimmed by 0 bases and J by 10 bases, leaving 13 bases between them. Germline values: CDR1 MNHNS, CDR2 SASEGT. The CDR3 DNA is TGTGCCAGCAGTGAAGCTTCGGGGGAAGGAATTCAGTACTTC. Amino acid sequence: CASSEASGEGIQYF.

The chain combines TRBV9 with TRBJ1-1; D may be TRBD1 (5 bases). Germline V gives CDR1 SGDLS, CDR2 YYNGEE. V lost 0 bases to trimming and J lost 4 bases, with 16 bases between them. This CDR3 contains 16 residues. The CDR3 loop reads CASSVGTIGLGTEAFF. The CDR3 nucleotides are TGTGCCAGCAGCGTAGGGACAATAGGGTTGGGCACTGAAGCTTTCTTT. Complete variable domain (other parts from reference TRBV9 and TRBJ1-1): DSGVTQTPKHLITATGQRVTLRCSPRSGDLSVYWYQQSLDQGLQFLIQYYNGEERAKGNILERFSAQQFPDLHSELNLSSLELGDSALYFCASSVGTIGLGTEAFFGQGTRLTVV.

This clone was observed once. The chain combines TRBV9 with TRBJ1-6; the D gene is possibly TRBD1 (5 bases). The CDR3 runs 17 residues. Germline lookup yields CDR1 SGDLS and CDR2 YYNGEE. Trimming left V 0 bases short and J 5 bases short, with 15 bases between. The CDR3 DNA sequence: TGTGCCAGCAGCGTAGGTGTCAGGGACTCGGATAATTCACCCCTCCACTTT. Its translation: CASSVGVRDSDNSPLHF. Full variable domain (missing parts from reference TRBV9 and TRBJ1-6): DSGVTQTPKHLITATGQRVTLRCSPRSGDLSVYWYQQSLDQGLQFLIQYYNGEERAKGNILERFSAQQFPDLHSELNLSSLELGDSALYFCASSVGVRDSDNSPLHFGNGTRLTVT.

This sequence joins TRBV19 and TRBJ1-5; 9 bases line up with TRBD1. J lost 6 bases, V lost 9 bases, and 6 bases had no gene match. CDR3 length equals 13 residues. Looked up from germline, CDR1 is LNHDA and CDR2 is SQIVND (reference sequence). The chain's CDR3 is CASNTGGGQPQHF. The DNA of the CDR3 is TGTGCCAGCAATACAGGGGGCGGTCAGCCCCAGCATTTT.

This clone was recorded only once. The chain employs TRBV19 and TRBJ1-1; D might be TRBD1 (5 bases). Trimming took off 6 bases at V and 6 bases at J, with 14 bases between the two ends. Germline V gives CDR1 LNHDA, CDR2 SQIVND (reference sequence). The CDR3 has 13 amino acids. The DNA for the CDR3 is TGTGCCAGTAGCGACCGGAGGGGTTCTGAAGCTTTCTTT. Protein sequence: CASSDRRGSEAFF.

The rearrangement uses TRBV19 and TRBJ2-7; 8 nucleotides match TRBD1. The CDR3 is 17 amino acids. The V segment lost 3 bases and the J segment 3 bases; nucleotides outside the gene matches: 13. Germline CDR1 is LNHDA and CDR2 is SQIVND (reference sequence). CDR3 region: CASSIGLGGTGIYEQYF. The CDR3 DNA reads TGTGCCAGTAGTATCGGTCTGGGCGGGACAGGCATCTACGAGCAGTACTTC.

The chain uses TRBV28 and TRBJ1-2; D perhaps matches TRBD1 (6 bases). This CDR3 is built from 12 residues. V was shortened by 3 bases and J by 8 bases, with 10 bases between the two germline ends. The germline CDR1 and CDR2 sequences are MDHEN and SYDVKM. CDR3 in DNA: TGTGCCAGCAGTTTGGGGGGGCTGGGCTACACCTTC. It yields the protein CASSLGGLGYTF.

The CDR3 nucleotides read TGTGCCAGCAGTGAATCGGGCGGGGGGGCGTATAACAATGAGCAGTTCTTC. Protein: CASSESGGGAYNNEQFF. This chain links TRBV2 with TRBJ2-1, with TRBD2 matching 9 bases. The CDR3 runs 17 residues. The junction had 10 bases not matched to a gene; V was cut back by 2 bases and J by 5 bases. Germline CDR1 SNHLY, CDR2 FYNNEI.

This clone was detected once. V gene TRBV7-3 combines with J gene TRBJ2-1, with 14 bases lining up with TRBD2. The germline CDR1 and CDR2 sequences are SGHTA and FQGTGA. The V and J ends lost 4 bases and 8 bases, in that order; junction bases with no gene match: 10. CDR3 length: 17 residues. The CDR3 DNA sequence: TGTGCCAGCAGCTCCTCACGACTAGCGGGGGGGCTTGATGAGCAGTTCTTC. It translates to CASSSSRLAGGLDEQFF.

The chain recombines TRBV4-1 with TRBJ1-1; maybe TRBD1 (6 bases). Germline CDR1 is MGHRA and CDR2 is YSYEKL. CDR3 length: 15 amino acids. V was trimmed by 1 base and J by 4 bases, leaving 13 bases between them. The DNA of the CDR3 is TGCGCCAGCAGCCAAGCGGCAGGGGTAGGCACTGAAGCTTTCTTT. Translating gives CASSQAAGVGTEAFF.

The chain employs TRBV28 and TRBJ2-7, with D perhaps TRBD2 (5 bases). The CDR3 length is 12 residues. Trimming removed 8 bases at V and 2 bases at J, with 10 bases between. CDR1 and CDR2 from the germline V gene are MDHEN and SYDVKM. The CDR3 region has the DNA TGTGCCAGCCAAACTAGGCCCTACGAGCAGTACTTC. Encoded protein: CASQTRPYEQYF. The entire variable domain, with the rest obtained from reference TRBV28 and TRBJ2-7, is as follows: DVKVTQSSRYLVKRTGEKVFLECVQDMDHENMFWYRQDPGLGLRLIYFSYDVKMKEKGDIPEGYSVSREKKERFSLILESASTNQTSMYLCASQTRPYEQYFGPGTRLTVT.

The V call is TRBV5-6, the J call TRBJ2-1; tentative D call: TRBD2 (6 bases). Trimming shortened V by 0 bases and J by 4 bases, and 17 bases separated the two germline ends. This CDR3 is built from 17 residues. CDR1 is SGHDT, CDR2 YYEEEE, per germline. This CDR3 is CASSLGSSGDAYNEQFF. The DNA of the CDR3 is TGTGCCAGCAGCTTGGGGTCGTCGGGGGATGCGTACAATGAGCAGTTCTTC. The entire variable domain, with the rest obtained from reference TRBV5-6 and TRBJ2-1, is as follows: DAGVTQSPTHLIKTRGQQVTLRCSPKSGHDTVSWYQQALGQGPQFIFQYYEEEERQRGNFPDRFSGHQFPNYSSELNVNALLLGDSALYLCASSLGSSGDAYNEQFFGPGTRLTVL.

The chain is built from TRBV7-9 and TRBJ1-1, with a tentative D call TRBD1 (5 bases). Trimming stripped 2 bases from V and 1 base from J, with 8 bases between. The germline V gene encodes CDR1 SEHNR and CDR2 FQNEAQ (reference sequence). The CDR3 is 14 amino acids. The CDR3 nucleotides read TGTGCCAGCAGCTTAACGGGGGGGAACACTGAAGCTTTCTTT. This encodes CASSLTGGNTEAFF.

The chain recombines TRBV15 with TRBJ2-1, with D maybe TRBD1 (6 bases). Trimming took 4 bases from V and 10 from J, leaving 23 bases between them. This CDR3 is built from 16 residues. CDR1 and CDR2 (germline): LNHNV, YYDKDF (reference sequence). The CDR3 sequence: CATSTEGGRGPGEQFF. CDR3 nucleotides: TGTGCCACCAGCACAGAGGGTGGCAGGGGCCCGGGGGAGCAGTTCTTC. The full variable domain, its missing parts supplied by reference TRBV15 and TRBJ2-1, is DAMVIQNPRYQVTQFGKPVTLSCSQTLNHNVMYWYQQKSSQAPKLLFHYYDKDFNNEADTPDNFQSRRPNTSFCFLDIRSPGLGDTAMYLCATSTEGGRGPGEQFFGPGTRLTVL.

This sequence joins TRBV11-2 and TRBJ2-7, with a tentative D call TRBD1 (6 bases). Germline lookup yields CDR1 SGHAT and CDR2 FQNNGV. This CDR3 is 13 amino acids long. V gave up 4 bases and J gave up 2 bases, with 9 bases separating them. The CDR3 sequence: CASSWTETYEQYF. In nucleotides, the CDR3 is TGTGCCAGCAGCTGGACAGAGACCTACGAGCAGTACTTC.

This chain uses TRBV7-9 with TRBJ2-5; 10 nucleotides align to TRBD2. Unmatched junction bases numbered 11, after V lost 5 bases and J lost 5 bases. The CDR3 covers 16 residues. Germline V gene sequence: CDR1 SEHNR, CDR2 FQNEAQ (reference sequence). CDR3 DNA: TGTGCCAGCAGCGGGCCCCTAGCGGGAGTAGGCGAGACCCAGTACTTC. Translating gives CASSGPLAGVGETQYF.

CDR3 region: CASRYRVPHTDTQYF. The CDR3 coding sequence is TGTGCCAGCAGATACAGGGTCCCCCACACAGATACGCAGTATTTT. The chain employs TRBV6-4 and TRBJ2-3; maybe TRBD1 (6 bases). Germline V gene sequence: CDR1 MRHNA, CDR2 SNTAGT. V was shortened by 6 bases and J by 2 bases, with 15 bases between the two germline ends. This CDR3 comprises 15 residues.

The CDR3 region has the DNA TGTGCCAGCTCACTTGGACAGGGCATTTCTCCGGGGGAGCTGTTTTTT. Protein product: CASSLGQGISPGELFF. The rearrangement joins TRBV18 to TRBJ2-2; 8 bases fit TRBD1. The CDR3 extends over 16 amino acids. Germline V lookup: CDR1 KGHSH, CDR2 LQKENI. V trimming: 4 bases; J trimming: 8 bases; junction bases outside the gene matches: 12.

This sequence joins TRBV2 and TRBJ2-4, with D possibly matching TRBD2 (6 bases). Trimming stripped 6 bases from V and 3 bases from J, with 30 bases between. CDR3 size: 20 residues. Germline CDR1 SNHLY, CDR2 FYNNEI. Written as DNA, the CDR3 is TGTGCCAGCAGGGAGAGGCCGGAGGGGTCCCATCGAGTGGGCAAAAACATTCAGTACTTC. Translation: CASRERPEGSHRVGKNIQYF.

The rearrangement uses TRBV14 and TRBJ2-7; no definite D call. V lost 4 bases and J lost 4, with 5 bases in between. Germline CDR1 is SGHDN and CDR2 is FVKESK. The CDR3 sequence is 11 residues long. This CDR3 reads CASSRAYEQYF. The CDR3 DNA sequence: TGTGCCAGCAGCCGAGCATACGAGCAGTACTTC.

The chain is built from TRBV5-1 and TRBJ2-2, with 10 nucleotides matching TRBD2. Per germline, CDR1 SGHRS and CDR2 YFSETQ. Losses at the gene ends were 5 bases for V and 5 bases for J; bases not matched to a gene: 9. The CDR3 has 16 residues. CDR3 amino acids: CASRSASGRSTGELFF. The CDR3 coding sequence is TGCGCCAGCAGGTCTGCTAGCGGGAGAAGTACCGGGGAGCTGTTTTTT.

The chain carries TRBV7-9 and TRBJ2-3, with D perhaps matching TRBD1 (6 bases). This CDR3 has 16 amino acids. V lost 6 bases, J lost 2 bases, and 18 bases lay in between. Per germline, CDR1 SEHNR and CDR2 FQNEAQ (reference sequence). CDR3 sequence (DNA): TGTGCCAGCAGTAAATCTGGGACACCCCACACAGATACGCAGTATTTT. This codes for CASSKSGTPHTDTQYF.

This chain links TRBV6-5 with TRBJ2-7; D is perhaps TRBD1 (7 bases). This CDR3 has 13 amino acids. Trimming removed 8 bases from V and 3 bases from J, with 14 bases in between. Germline CDR1 reads MNHEY; CDR2 reads SVGAGI. The CDR3 region is CASGRDSNYEQYF. The CDR3 nucleotides are TGTGCCAGCGGGCGGGACAGCAACTACGAGCAGTACTTC.

The V and J genes are TRBV7-8 and TRBJ1-2; 8 nucleotides match TRBD1. The CDR3 totals 15 residues. Germline CDR1 and CDR2: SGHVS and FQNEAQ. The J segment lost 3 bases and the V segment lost 4 bases, leaving 7 bases of the junction unmatched. The chain's CDR3 is CASSSRGPYDYGYTF. The CDR3 DNA is TGTGCCAGCAGCTCCAGGGGGCCCTACGACTATGGCTACACCTTC.

J is TRBJ1-4 and V is TRBV6-2 or TRBV6-3, with 8 bases matching TRBD1. The V gene end was trimmed by 0 bases and the J gene end by 8 bases; junction bases not matched to a gene: 17. Germline CDR1 is MNHEY and CDR2 is SVGEGT. The CDR3 is made up of 19 amino acids. The CDR3 nucleotides are TGTGCCAGCAGTTACTCGGGGGCGGACAGGGACCCCTTTAGGGAAAAACTGTTTTTT. Its protein product is CASSYSGADRDPFREKLFF.

The chain couples TRBV11-3 to TRBJ2-4, with TRBD2 identical over 8 bases. Germline-derived CDR1 and CDR2 are SGHNT and YENEEA. V lost 2 bases and J lost 4; bases outside the gene matches: 7. This CDR3 region has 16 residues. CDR3: CASSLRLAGLKNIQYF. DNA of the CDR3: TGTGCCAGCAGCTTAAGGCTAGCGGGTCTAAAAAACATTCAGTACTTC.

The V and J genes are TRBV28 and TRBJ2-5, with 9 bases fitting TRBD1. Germline CDR1 and CDR2: MDHEN and SYDVKM. The CDR3 spans 15 residues. Trimming took 2 bases from V and 5 from J; bases not matched to a gene: 6. This CDR3 reads CASSLGGQGRETQYF. CDR3 coding DNA: TGTGCCAGCAGTTTAGGGGGACAGGGTCGGGAGACCCAGTACTTC.

This chain uses TRBV15 with TRBJ2-5; D call uncertain. Germline assignment: CDR1 LNHNV and CDR2 YYDKDF (reference sequence). This CDR3 comprises 13 residues. The germline V and J ends were trimmed by 1 base and 3 bases, with 6 bases remaining between them. CDR3 in DNA: TGTGCCACCAGCAGAGTCCTTGAAGAGACCCAGTACTTC. Translating it yields CATSRVLEETQYF.

The J gene is TRBJ2-1, the V gene TRBV19; 9 bases line up with TRBD2. Losses at the gene ends were 5 bases for V and 10 bases for J; bases not matched to a gene: 12. The V gene's germline CDR1 is LNHDA and CDR2 SQIVND (reference sequence). The CDR3 totals 15 residues. The CDR3 loop reads CASSPRNSGSSEQFF. The CDR3 DNA is TGTGCCAGTAGTCCCCGAAATAGCGGGAGTAGCGAGCAGTTCTTC.

In regard to this clone: Sequence at one end of the junction differs from germline and may be a read error. Different DNA sequences within this sample yield the same CDR3. The chain recombines TRBV15 with TRBJ1-1; D gene ambiguous. CDR3 size: 15 residues. Per germline, CDR1 LNHNV and CDR2 YYDKDF (reference sequence). Here the CDR3 reads CATSKKEPREREAFF. CDR3 coding DNA: TGTGCCACTAGCAAAAAAGAGCCACGGGAACGGGAAGCTTTCTTT.

The chain is built from TRBV9 and TRBJ2-3, with D possibly TRBD2 on 6 matching bases. The CDR3 length is 15 residues. V was cut by 0 bases and J by 3 bases, with 11 bases left in between. Germline V CDR1 and CDR2: SGDLS, YYNGEE. CDR3 nucleotides: TGTGCCAGCAGCGTAGTTGCGGGGATAACAGATACGCAGTATTTT. Translating it yields CASSVVAGITDTQYF.

This rearrangement joins TRBV5-1 to TRBJ2-7, with 7 nucleotides matching TRBD1. The trim removed 1 base at V and 3 bases at J, leaving 10 bases unmatched. Germline loops: CDR1 SGHRS, CDR2 YFSETQ. CDR3 length: 16 amino acids. The CDR3 DNA reads as TGCGCCAGCAGCTTGAGAACGGGGACAGAGCGCTACGAGCAGTACTTC. It is translated as CASSLRTGTERYEQYF.